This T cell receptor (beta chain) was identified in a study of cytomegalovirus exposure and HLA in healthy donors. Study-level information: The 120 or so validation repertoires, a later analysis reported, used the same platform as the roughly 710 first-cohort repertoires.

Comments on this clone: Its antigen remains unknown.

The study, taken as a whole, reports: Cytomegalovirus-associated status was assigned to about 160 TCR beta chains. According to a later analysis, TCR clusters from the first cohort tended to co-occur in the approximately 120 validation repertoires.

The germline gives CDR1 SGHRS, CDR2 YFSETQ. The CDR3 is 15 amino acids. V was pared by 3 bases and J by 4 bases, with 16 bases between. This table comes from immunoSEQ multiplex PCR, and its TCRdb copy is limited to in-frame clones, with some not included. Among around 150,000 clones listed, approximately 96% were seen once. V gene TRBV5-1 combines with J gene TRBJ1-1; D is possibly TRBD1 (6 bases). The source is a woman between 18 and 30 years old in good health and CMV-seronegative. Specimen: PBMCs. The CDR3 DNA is TGCGCCAGCAGCTCCGCCCAGGGAGGGGGCACTGAAGCTTTCTTT. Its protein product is CASSSAQGGGTEAFF.